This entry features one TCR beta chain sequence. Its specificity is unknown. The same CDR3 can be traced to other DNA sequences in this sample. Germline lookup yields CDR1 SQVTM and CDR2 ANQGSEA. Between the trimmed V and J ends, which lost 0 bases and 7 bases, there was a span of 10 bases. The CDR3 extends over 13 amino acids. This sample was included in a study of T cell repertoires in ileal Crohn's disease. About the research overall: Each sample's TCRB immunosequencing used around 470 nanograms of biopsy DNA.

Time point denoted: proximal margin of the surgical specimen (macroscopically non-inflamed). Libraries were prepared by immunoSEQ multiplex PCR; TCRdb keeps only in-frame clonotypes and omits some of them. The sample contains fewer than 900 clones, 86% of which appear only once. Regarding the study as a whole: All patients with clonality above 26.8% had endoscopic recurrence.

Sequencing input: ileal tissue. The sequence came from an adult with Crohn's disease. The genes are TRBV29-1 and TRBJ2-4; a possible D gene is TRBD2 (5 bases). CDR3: CSVEEGPGNIQYF. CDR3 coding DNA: TGCAGCGTTGAAGAGGGTCCGGGGAACATTCAGTACTTC.